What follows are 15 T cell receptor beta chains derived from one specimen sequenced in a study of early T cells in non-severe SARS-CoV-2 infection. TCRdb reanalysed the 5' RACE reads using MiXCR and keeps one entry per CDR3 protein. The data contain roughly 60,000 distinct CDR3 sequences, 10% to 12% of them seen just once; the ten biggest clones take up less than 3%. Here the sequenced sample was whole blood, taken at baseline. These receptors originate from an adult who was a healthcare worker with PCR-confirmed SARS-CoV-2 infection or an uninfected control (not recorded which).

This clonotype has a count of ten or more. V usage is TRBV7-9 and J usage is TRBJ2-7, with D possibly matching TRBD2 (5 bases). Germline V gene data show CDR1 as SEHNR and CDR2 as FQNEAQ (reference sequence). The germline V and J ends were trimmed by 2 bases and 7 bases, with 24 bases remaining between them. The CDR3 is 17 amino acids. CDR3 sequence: CASSLPRTGRFLGEQYF. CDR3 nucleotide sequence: TGTGCCAGCAGCTTACCTAGGACTGGCCGGTTCCTTGGGGAGCAGTACTTC.

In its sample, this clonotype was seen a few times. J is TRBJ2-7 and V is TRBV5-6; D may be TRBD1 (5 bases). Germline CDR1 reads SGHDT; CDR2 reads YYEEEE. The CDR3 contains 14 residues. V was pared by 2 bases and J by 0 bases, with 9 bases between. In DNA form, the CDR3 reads TGTGCCAGCAGCTTACAGGAAATCTCCTACGAGCAGTACTTC. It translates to CASSLQEISYEQYF.

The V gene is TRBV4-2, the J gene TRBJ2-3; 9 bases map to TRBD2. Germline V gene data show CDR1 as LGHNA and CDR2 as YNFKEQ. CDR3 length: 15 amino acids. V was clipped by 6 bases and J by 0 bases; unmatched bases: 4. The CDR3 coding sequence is TGTGCCAGCAGTTCTAGCGGGGCTAGCACAGATACGCAGTATTTT. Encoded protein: CASSSSGASTDTQYF.

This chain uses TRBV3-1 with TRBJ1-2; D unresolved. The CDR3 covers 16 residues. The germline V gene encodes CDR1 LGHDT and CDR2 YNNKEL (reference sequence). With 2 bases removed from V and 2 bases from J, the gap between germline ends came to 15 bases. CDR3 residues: CASSQRSPGVNYGYTF. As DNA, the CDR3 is TGTGCCAGCAGCCAACGATCGCCTGGGGTCAACTATGGCTACACCTTC.

The CDR3 DNA reads as TGTGCCAGCAGGGAGGGGCCCGATAATTCACCCCTCCACTTT. Translating gives CASREGPDNSPLHF. The chain has TRBV9 and TRBJ1-6; the D gene is possibly TRBD1 (5 bases). The CDR3 extends over 14 amino acids. Germline CDR1 and CDR2: SGDLS and YYNGEE. V was trimmed by 5 bases and J by 5 bases, leaving 11 bases between them.

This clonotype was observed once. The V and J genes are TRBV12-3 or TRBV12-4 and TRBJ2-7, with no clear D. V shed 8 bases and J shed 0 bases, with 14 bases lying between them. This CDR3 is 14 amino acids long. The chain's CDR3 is CASGMLGFSYEQYF. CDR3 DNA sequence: TGTGCCAGCGGGATGCTAGGATTCTCCTACGAGCAGTACTTC.

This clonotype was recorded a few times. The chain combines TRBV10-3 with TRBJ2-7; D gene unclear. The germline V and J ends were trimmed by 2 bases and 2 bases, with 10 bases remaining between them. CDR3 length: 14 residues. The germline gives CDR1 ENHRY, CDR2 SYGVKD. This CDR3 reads CAISEKGNTYEQYF. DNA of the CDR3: TGTGCCATCAGTGAGAAAGGGAACACCTACGAGCAGTACTTC.

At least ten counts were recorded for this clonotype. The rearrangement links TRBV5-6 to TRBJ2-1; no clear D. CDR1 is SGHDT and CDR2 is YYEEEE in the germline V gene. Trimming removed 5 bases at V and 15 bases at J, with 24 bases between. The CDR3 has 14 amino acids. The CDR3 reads CASSAPGPLFKGFF. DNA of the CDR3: TGTGCCAGCAGTGCCCCCGGGCCCTTGTTCAAGGGGTTCTTC.

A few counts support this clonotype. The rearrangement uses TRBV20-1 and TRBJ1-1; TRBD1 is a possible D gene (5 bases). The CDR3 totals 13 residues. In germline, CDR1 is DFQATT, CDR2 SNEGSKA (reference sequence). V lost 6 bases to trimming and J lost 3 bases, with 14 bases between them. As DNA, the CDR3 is TGCAGTGCCACAAAGGGGCGGGACACTGAAGCTTTCTTT. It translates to CSATKGRDTEAFF.

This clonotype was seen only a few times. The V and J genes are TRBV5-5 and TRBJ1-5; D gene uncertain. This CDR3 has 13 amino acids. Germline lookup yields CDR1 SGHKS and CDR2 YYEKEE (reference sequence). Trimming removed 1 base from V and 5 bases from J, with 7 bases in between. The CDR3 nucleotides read TGTGCCAGCAGCTTGTACAGCCATCAGCCCCAGCATTTT. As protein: CASSLYSHQPQHF.

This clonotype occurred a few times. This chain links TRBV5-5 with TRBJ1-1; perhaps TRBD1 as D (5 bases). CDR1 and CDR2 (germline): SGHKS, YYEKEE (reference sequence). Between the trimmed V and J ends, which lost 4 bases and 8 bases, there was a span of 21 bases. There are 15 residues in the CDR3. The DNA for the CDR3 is TGTGCCAGCAGCCCGGGGCGGGCAGGCGCGACCGAAGCTTTCTTT. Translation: CASSPGRAGATEAFF.

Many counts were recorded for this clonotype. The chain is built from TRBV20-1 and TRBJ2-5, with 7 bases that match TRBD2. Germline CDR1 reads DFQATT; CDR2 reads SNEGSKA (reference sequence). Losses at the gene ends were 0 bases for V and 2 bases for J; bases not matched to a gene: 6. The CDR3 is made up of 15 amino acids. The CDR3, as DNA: TGCAGTGCTAGAGATTTCCGGGGGGAGCAAGAGACCCAGTACTTC. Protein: CSARDFRGEQETQYF.

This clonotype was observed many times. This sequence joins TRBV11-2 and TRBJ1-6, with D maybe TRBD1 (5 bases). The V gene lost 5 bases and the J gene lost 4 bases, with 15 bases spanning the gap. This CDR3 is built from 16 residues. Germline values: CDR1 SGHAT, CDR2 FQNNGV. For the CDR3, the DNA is TGTGCCAGCAGCCCAGGCCACGACAGTTATAATTCACCCCTCCACTTT. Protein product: CASSPGHDSYNSPLHF.

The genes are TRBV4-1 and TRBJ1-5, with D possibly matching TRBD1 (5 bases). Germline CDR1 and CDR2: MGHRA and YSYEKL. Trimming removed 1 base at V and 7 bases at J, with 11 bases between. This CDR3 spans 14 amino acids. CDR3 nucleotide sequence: TGCGCCAGCAGCCAAGTTGACGGGGCGCAGCCCCAGCATTTT. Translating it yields CASSQVDGAQPQHF.

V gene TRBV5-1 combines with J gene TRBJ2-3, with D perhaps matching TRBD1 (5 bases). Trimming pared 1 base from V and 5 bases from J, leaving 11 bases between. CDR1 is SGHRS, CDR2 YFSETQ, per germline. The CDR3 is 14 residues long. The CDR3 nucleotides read TGCGCCAGCAGCTTGAGGGGAATGGAAGATACGCAGTATTTT. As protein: CASSLRGMEDTQYF.